This T cell receptor beta chain comes out of a study of cytomegalovirus exposure and HLA in healthy donors. The PCR had 60 Vbeta and 13 Jbeta primers. Here immunoSEQ multiplex PCR was the method, and the copy in TCRdb shows in-frame clones only, minus some. The sample has some 200,000 clones, roughly 90% seen once. The CDR3 covers 12 residues. Per the germline V gene, CDR1 is SQVTM and CDR2 is ANQGSEA. After removal of 3 bases from V and 5 bases from J, the junction contained 1 base not matched to a gene. Input material: PBMCs. The J gene is TRBJ2-1, the V gene TRBV29-1; TRBD2 agrees at 7 bases. This receptor was obtained from a girl under three years old in good health and CMV-seronegative. The CDR3 DNA follows: TGCAGCGTTGACCGGGGGGACAATGAGCAGTTCTTC. Residues: CSVDRGDNEQFF.